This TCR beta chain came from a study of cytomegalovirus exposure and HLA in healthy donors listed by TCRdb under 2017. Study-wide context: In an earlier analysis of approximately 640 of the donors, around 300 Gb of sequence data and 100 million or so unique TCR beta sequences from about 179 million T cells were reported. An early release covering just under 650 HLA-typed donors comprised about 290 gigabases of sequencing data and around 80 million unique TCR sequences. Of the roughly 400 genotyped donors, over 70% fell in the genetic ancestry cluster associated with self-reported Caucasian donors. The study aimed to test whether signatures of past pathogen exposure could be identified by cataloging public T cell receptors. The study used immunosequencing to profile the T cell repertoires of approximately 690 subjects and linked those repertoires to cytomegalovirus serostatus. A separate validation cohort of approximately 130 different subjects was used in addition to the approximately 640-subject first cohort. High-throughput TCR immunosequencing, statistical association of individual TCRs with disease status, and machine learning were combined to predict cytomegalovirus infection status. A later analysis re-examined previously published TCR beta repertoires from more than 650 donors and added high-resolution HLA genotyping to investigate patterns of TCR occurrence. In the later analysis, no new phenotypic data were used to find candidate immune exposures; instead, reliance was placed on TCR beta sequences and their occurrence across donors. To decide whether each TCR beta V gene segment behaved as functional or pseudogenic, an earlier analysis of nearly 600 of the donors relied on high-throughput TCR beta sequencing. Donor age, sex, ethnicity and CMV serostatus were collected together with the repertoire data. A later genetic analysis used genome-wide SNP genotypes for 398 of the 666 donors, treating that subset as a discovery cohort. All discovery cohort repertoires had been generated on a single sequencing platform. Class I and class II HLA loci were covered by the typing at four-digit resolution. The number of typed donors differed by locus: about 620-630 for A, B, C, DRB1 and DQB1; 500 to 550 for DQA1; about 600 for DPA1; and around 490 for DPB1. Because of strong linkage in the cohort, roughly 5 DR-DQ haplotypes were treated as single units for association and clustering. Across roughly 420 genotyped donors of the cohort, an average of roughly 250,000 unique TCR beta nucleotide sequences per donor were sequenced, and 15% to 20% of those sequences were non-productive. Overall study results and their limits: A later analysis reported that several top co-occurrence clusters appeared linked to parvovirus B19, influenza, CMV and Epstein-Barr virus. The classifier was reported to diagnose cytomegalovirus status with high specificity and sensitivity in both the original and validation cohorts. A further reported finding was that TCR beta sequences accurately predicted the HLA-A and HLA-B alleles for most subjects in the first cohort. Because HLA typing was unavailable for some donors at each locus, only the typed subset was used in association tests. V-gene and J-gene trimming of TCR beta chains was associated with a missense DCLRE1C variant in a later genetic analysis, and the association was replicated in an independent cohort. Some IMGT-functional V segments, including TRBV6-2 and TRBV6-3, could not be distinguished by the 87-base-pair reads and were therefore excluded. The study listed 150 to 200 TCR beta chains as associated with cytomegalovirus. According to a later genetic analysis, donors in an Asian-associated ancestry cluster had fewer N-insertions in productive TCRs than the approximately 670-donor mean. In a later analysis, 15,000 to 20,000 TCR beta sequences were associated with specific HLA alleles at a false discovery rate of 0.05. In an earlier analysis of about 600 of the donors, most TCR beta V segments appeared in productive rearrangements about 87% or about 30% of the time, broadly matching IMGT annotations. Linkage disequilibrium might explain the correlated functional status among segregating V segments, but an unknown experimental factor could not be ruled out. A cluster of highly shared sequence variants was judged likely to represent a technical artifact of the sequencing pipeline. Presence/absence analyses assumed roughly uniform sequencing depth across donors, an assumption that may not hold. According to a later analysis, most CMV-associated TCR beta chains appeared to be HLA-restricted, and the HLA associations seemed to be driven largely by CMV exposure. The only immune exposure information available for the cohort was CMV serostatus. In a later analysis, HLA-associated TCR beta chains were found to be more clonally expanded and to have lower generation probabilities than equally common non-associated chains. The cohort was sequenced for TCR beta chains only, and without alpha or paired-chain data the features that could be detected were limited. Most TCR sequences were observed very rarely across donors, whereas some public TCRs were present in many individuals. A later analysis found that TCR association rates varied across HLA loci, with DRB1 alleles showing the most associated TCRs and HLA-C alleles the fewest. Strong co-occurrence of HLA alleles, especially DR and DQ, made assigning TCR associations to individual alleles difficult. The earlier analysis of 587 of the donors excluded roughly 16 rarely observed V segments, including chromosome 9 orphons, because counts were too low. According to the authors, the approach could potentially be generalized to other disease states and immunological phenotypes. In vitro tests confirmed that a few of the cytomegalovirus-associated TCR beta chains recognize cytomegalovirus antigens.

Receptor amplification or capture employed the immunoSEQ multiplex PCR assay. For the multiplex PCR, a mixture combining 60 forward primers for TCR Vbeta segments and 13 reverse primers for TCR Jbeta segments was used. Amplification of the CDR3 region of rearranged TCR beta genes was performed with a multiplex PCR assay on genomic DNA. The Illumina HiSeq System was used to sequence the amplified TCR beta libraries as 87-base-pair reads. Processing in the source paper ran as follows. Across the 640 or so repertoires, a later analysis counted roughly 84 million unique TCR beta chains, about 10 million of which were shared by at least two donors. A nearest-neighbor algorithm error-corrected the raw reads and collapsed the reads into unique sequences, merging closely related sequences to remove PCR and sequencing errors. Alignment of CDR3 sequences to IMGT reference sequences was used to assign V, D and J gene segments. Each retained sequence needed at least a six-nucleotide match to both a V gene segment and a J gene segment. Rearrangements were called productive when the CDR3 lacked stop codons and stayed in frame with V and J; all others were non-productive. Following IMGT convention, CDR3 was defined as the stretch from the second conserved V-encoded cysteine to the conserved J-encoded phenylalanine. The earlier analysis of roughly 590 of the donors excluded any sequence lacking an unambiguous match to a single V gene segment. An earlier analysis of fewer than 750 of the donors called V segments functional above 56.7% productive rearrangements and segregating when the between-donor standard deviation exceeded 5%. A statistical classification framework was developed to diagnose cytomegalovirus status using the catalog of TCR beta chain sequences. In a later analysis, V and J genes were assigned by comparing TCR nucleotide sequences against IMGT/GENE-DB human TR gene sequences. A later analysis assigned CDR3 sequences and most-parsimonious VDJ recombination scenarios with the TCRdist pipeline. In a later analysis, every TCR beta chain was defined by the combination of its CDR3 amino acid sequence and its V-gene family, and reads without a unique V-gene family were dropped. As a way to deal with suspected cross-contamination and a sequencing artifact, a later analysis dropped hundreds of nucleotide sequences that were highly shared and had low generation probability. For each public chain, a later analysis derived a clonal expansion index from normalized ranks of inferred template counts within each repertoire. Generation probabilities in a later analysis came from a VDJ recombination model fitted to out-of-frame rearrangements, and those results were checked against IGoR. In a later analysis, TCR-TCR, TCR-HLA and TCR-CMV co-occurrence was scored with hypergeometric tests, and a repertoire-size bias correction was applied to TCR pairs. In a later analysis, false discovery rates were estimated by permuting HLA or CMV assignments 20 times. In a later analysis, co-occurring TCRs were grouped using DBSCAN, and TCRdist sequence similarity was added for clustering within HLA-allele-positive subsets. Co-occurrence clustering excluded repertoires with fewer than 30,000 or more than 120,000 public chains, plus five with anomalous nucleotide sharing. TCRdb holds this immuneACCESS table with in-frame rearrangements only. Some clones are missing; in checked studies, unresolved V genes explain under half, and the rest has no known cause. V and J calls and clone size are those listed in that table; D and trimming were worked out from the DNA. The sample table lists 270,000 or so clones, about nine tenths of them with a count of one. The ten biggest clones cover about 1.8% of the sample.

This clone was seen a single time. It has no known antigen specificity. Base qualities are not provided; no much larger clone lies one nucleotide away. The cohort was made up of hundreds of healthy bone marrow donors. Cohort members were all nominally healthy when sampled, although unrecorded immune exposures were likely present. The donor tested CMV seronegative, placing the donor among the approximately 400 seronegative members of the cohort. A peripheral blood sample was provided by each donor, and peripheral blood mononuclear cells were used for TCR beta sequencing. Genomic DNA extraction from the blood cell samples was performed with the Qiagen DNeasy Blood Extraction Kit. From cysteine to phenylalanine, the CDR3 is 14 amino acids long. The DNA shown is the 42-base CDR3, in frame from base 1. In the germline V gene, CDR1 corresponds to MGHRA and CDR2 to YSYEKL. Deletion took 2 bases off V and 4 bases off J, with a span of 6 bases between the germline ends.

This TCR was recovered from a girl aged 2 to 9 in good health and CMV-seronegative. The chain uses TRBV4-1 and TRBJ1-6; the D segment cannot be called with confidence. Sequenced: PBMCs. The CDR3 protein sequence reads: CASSQSLYNSPLHF. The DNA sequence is TGCGCCAGCAGCCAAAGCCTGTATAATTCACCCCTCCACTTT.